This T cell receptor (beta chain) originates from a study of response to subunit inactivated influenza vaccine. The CDR3 runs 13 residues. V was pared by 3 bases and J by 4 bases, with 9 bases between. TCRdb recomputed calls from the RT-PCR reads with MiXCR, one row per CDR3 protein. The sample shows around 850,000 distinct CDR3 sequences, about 18% of them seen only once. The V and J genes are TRBV12-3 or TRBV12-4 and TRBJ2-5; D gene unclear. The sequenced sample was PBMCs from blood, obtained roughly 5 days after vaccination. The sequence was obtained from a man aged 45-60 years who received an inactivated influenza vaccine. The DNA of the CDR3 is TGTGCCAGCAGTTTTGCAGGTAGAGAGACCCAGTACTTC. Residues: CASSFAGRETQYF.